These T cell receptor beta chains were read from a single sample in a study of human T cells and chemical hapten exposure. One entry per CDR3 protein, called by TCRdb with MiXCR from the RACE reads. The sample contains roughly 38,000 distinct CDR3 sequences, 9% to 15% of which appear only once. Sample: whole blood, taken in connection with sensitization to the hapten diphenylcyclopropenone (DPC). These receptors all come from a woman between 40 and 50 years old with alopecia areata. Some clones in this sample may be carry-over from other donors' samples. The CDR3 runs from the conserved cysteine through the conserved F or W. D genes are given only for firm matches. Not all rows give a size; the values are once, few, many and, for expanded clones, a class.

>TRBJ1-1|TRBD1|TRBV5-4|many
CASNLGTALNTEAFF
TGTGCCAGCAACTTAGGGACAGCTTTGAACACTGAAGCTTTCTTT
>TRBJ2-1|TRBD2|TRBV5-1|NA
CAGGLGLADGEQFF
TGCGCCGGCGGGCTGGGACTAGCAGATGGTGAGCAGTTCTTC
>TRBJ1-1|NA|TRBV28|NA
CASSYPVGQNTEAFF
TGTGCCAGCAGTTACCCAGTAGGCCAGAACACTGAAGCTTTCTTT
>TRBJ2-5|NA|TRBV29-1|few
CSVEGQPGETQYF
TGCAGCGTTGAAGGGCAACCCGGAGAGACCCAGTACTTC
>TRBJ1-1|NA|TRBV7-2|few
CASSLAGGRSMNTEAFF
TGTGCCAGCAGCTTAGCGGGCGGGCGCTCAATGAACACTGAAGCTTTCTTT
>TRBJ2-3|NA|TRBV20-1|NA
CSARAPRGNTDTQYF
TGCAGTGCTAGAGCCCCCCGGGGGAACACAGATACGCAGTATTTT
>TRBJ2-1|TRBD2|TRBV5-1|many
CASSLAGGGNEQFF
TGTGCCAGCAGCTTAGCGGGAGGGGGCAATGAGCAGTTCTTC
>TRBJ2-5|NA|TRBV4-2|many
CASSQGTGETQYF
TGTGCCAGCAGCCAAGGCACAGGCGAGACCCAGTACTTC
>TRBJ2-1|TRBD2|TRBV20-1|few
CSAKGLAGVRFF
TGCAGTGCTAAAGGACTAGCGGGAGTTCGGTTCTTC
>TRBJ1-5|NA|TRBV9|few
CASSPGSNQPQHF
TGTGCCAGCAGCCCAGGTAGCAATCAGCCCCAGCATTTT
>TRBJ2-3|TRBD2|TRBV29-1|once
CSATSARTDTQYF
TGCAGCGCAACTAGCGCCCGCACAGATACGCAGTATTTT
>TRBJ1-6|NA|TRBV2|few
CASSEQGYSSPLHF
TGTGCCAGCAGTGAACAGGGTTACAGTTCACCCCTCCACTTT
>TRBJ2-1|TRBD2|TRBV27|medium-sized
CASSLIAGGYNEQFF
TGTGCCAGCAGTTTAATAGCGGGAGGCTACAATGAGCAGTTCTTC
>TRBJ2-7|TRBD2|TRBV29-1|NA
CSVVGRASGRFDEQYF
TGCAGCGTTGTGGGTCGGGCTAGCGGGAGATTCGACGAGCAGTACTTC
>TRBJ1-2|NA|TRBV7-9|NA
CASSLGQSGDYGYTF
TGTGCCAGCAGCTTAGGCCAGTCCGGGGACTATGGCTACACCTTC
>TRBJ1-1|TRBD1|TRBV6-4|many
CASRKGGTGDLEAFF
TGTGCCAGCAGGAAGGGAGGGACAGGGGACTTGGAAGCTTTCTTT
>TRBJ1-5|NA|TRBV12-5|NA
CASGFGGNQPQHF
TGTGCTAGTGGTTTCGGGGGCAATCAGCCCCAGCATTTT
>TRBJ2-3|NA|TRBV20-1|many
CSAPNRPSTDTQYF
TGCAGTGCTCCAAATAGACCTAGCACAGATACGCAGTATTTT
>TRBJ2-5|NA|TRBV11-2|many
CASSFGDQETQYF
TGTGCCAGCAGCTTCGGCGACCAAGAGACCCAGTACTTC
>TRBJ1-4|NA|TRBV3-1|many
CASSQSDSMAEKLFF
TGTGCCAGCAGCCAATCGGACAGCATGGCGGAAAAACTGTTTTTT
>TRBJ2-6|TRBD1|TRBV29-1|few
CSVSPDRDHPLGANVLTF
TGCAGCGTATCACCCGACAGGGACCACCCCCTCGGGGCCAACGTCCTGACTTTC
>TRBJ2-7|NA|TRBV7-9|many
CASAELSNYEQYF
TGTGCCAGCGCGGAGCTGTCTAACTACGAGCAGTACTTC
>TRBJ2-1|TRBD2|TRBV7-2|many
CASSLGLAGAVEQFF
TGTGCCAGCAGCTTAGGGCTAGCGGGGGCGGTTGAGCAGTTCTTC
>TRBJ1-2|NA|TRBV9|few
CASSVRIGPEGYTF
TGTGCCAGCAGCGTTCGAATTGGACCCGAAGGCTACACCTTC
>TRBJ2-1|NA|TRBV29-1|NA
CSVGRNEQFF
TGCAGCGTCGGACGGAATGAGCAGTTCTTC
>TRBJ2-1|NA|TRBV7-2|once
CASSAHINSYNEQFF
TGTGCCAGCAGCGCACATATCAATTCCTACAATGAGCAGTTCTTC
>TRBJ2-1|TRBD2|TRBV13|NA
CASSWAEAGSSYNEQFF
TGTGCCAGCAGCTGGGCCGAAGCGGGATCGTCCTACAATGAGCAGTTCTTC
>TRBJ2-7|TRBD1|TRBV29-1|many
CSVESGTGAGEQYF
TGCAGCGTTGAATCGGGGACAGGGGCTGGCGAGCAGTACTTC
>TRBJ2-3|NA|TRBV10-1|NA
CASSDGAGRTDTQYF
TGCGCCAGCAGTGATGGGGCAGGCCGCACAGATACGCAGTATTTT
>TRBJ2-3|NA|TRBV28|few
CASSLRDTQYF
TGTGCCAGCAGTTTACGGGATACGCAGTATTTT
>TRBJ2-1|TRBD1|TRBV14|few
CASSQTDRGPPYNEQFF
TGTGCCAGCAGCCAGACCGACAGGGGCCCCCCCTACAATGAGCAGTTCTTC
>TRBJ2-7|NA|TRBV28|NA
CASSLFQDPGEQYF
TGTGCCAGCAGTTTATTCCAGGACCCCGGCGAGCAGTACTTC
>TRBJ2-1|NA|TRBV28|NA
CASRGDNNEQFF
TGTGCCAGCAGGGGGGATAACAATGAGCAGTTCTTC
>TRBJ2-1|NA|TRBV27|NA
CASSLEFTSPIRDEQFF
TGTGCCAGCAGTTTAGAGTTCACTAGCCCCATAAGAGATGAGCAGTTCTTC
>TRBJ1-1|NA|TRBV5-1|few
CASKGEGEAFF
TGCGCCAGCAAAGGGGAGGGTGAAGCTTTCTTT
>TRBJ2-3|NA|TRBV7-9|many
CASTISSTDTQYF
TGTGCCAGCACTATATCGAGCACAGATACGCAGTATTTT
>TRBJ1-5|NA|TRBV3-1|many
CASSQEAGNQPQHF
TGTGCCAGCAGCCAAGAGGCAGGAAATCAGCCCCAGCATTTT
>TRBJ1-2|TRBD1|TRBV6-6|many
CASSSRQGANYGYTF
TGTGCCAGCAGTTCCCGACAGGGGGCTAACTATGGCTACACCTTC
>TRBJ1-4|NA|TRBV4-1|many
CASSRGAPRGNEKLFF
TGCGCCAGCAGCAGAGGGGCTCCGCGGGGTAATGAAAAACTGTTTTTT
>TRBJ2-5|NA|TRBV3-1|NA
CASSPLFGQETQYF
TGTGCCAGCAGCCCCCTGTTTGGGCAAGAGACCCAGTACTTC
>TRBJ1-1|NA|TRBV28|medium-sized
CASSFQNMNTEAFF
TGTGCCAGCAGTTTCCAGAACATGAACACTGAAGCTTTCTTT
>TRBJ2-5|TRBD2|TRBV2|medium-sized
CASSPSGGSQETQYF
TGTGCCAGCAGTCCCTCGGGGGGGAGCCAAGAGACCCAGTACTTC
>TRBJ2-7|NA|TRBV9|NA
CASSVQPGLSYEQYF
TGTGCCAGCAGCGTCCAACCGGGACTCAGCTACGAGCAGTACTTC
>TRBJ2-2|NA|TRBV4-3|NA
CASSQDSGGTGELFF
TGCGCCAGCAGCCAAGATTCCGGGGGCACCGGGGAGCTGTTTTTT
>TRBJ2-3|TRBD1|TRBV3-1|many
CASSTGTGSTDTQYF
TGTGCCAGCAGCACCGGGACAGGATCCACAGATACGCAGTATTTT
>TRBJ1-1|TRBD1|TRBV7-8|many
CASRVDTGAEAFF
TGTGCCAGCAGGGTTGATACAGGGGCTGAAGCTTTCTTT
>TRBJ1-2|TRBD1|TRBV12-3/TRBV12-4|NA
CASSQQGADYGYTF
TGTGCCAGCAGCCAACAGGGGGCCGACTATGGCTACACCTTC
>TRBJ1-2|NA|TRBV28|NA
CASSSQGPYGYTF
TGTGCCAGCAGTTCACAGGGACCCTATGGCTACACCTTC
>TRBJ2-2|TRBD1|TRBV11-2|many
CASSSGTGRNGELFF
TGTGCCAGCAGCTCCGGGACAGGGAGGAACGGGGAGCTGTTTTTT
>TRBJ2-1|NA|TRBV7-9|many
CASSLSTSTHEQFF
TGTGCCAGCAGCTTAAGCACTAGCACCCATGAGCAGTTCTTC
>TRBJ1-6|TRBD1|TRBV28|few
CASSPGQGTSPLHF
TGTGCCAGCAGTCCGGGACAGGGGACATCACCCCTCCACTTT
>TRBJ1-1|NA|TRBV27|few
CASRYEGGTEAFF
TGTGCCAGCAGGTACGAGGGGGGGACTGAAGCTTTCTTT
>TRBJ1-1|NA|TRBV28|NA
CASSLALEAFF
TGTGCCAGCAGCTTAGCCCTTGAAGCTTTCTTT
>TRBJ1-1|TRBD1|TRBV5-1|NA
CASSLRTGTVMNTEAFF
TGCGCCAGCAGCTTAAGGACAGGGACGGTCATGAACACTGAAGCTTTCTTT
>TRBJ1-5|TRBD1|TRBV7-2|NA
CASSLDRGYQPQHF
TGTGCCAGCAGCCTTGACAGGGGGTATCAGCCCCAGCATTTT
>TRBJ1-2|TRBD1|TRBV20-1|NA
CSAGDRGVYGYTF
TGCAGTGCAGGGGACAGGGGCGTCTATGGCTACACCTTC
>TRBJ2-5|NA|TRBV30|few
CAWSTPMTLAQYF
TGTGCCTGGAGTACCCCAATGACTTTAGCTCAGTACTTC